One sample yielded the 11 T cell receptor beta chains listed below, sequenced in a study of T cells in Graves' hyperthyroidism and ophthalmopathy. TCR beta CDR3 sequences were amplified from RNA transcripts. A set of HTBI primers served as the primers for a first-round RT-PCR of the TCR CDR3. TCRdb ran MiXCR on the multiplex PCR reads and lists one entry per CDR3 protein. The data contain around 600,000 distinct CDR3 sequences, more than 13% of them singletons. The sequencing sample was made of blood. The receptors stem from a woman between 18 and 29 years old with Graves' ophthalmopathy.

V and J are TRBV11-1 and TRBJ2-3, with TRBD2 matching 9 bases. Germline V lookup: CDR1 SGHAT, CDR2 FQDESV (reference sequence). Losses at the gene ends were 1 base for V and 2 bases for J; bases not matched to a gene: 4. The CDR3 runs to 16 residues. The CDR3 sequence: CASSLERGRATDTQYF. The CDR3 nucleotides read TGTGCCAGCAGCTTAGAACGCGGGAGGGCCACAGATACGCAGTATTTT.

On this clonotype itself: A read error may account for a junction end that differs from germline. The gene calls are TRBV7-2 and TRBJ2-5, with no clear D. Germline values: CDR1 SGHTA, CDR2 FQGNSA. This CDR3 contains 13 residues. For the CDR3, the DNA is TGTGCCAGCAGCTTTTGGACCCAAGAGACCCGGTACTTC. This translates into CASSFWTQETRYF.

Here the CDR3 DNA reads TGTGCCGGCCTTATCCCCAACACTGAAGCTTTCTTT. It specifies CAGLIPNTEAFF. The chain links TRBV28 to TRBJ1-1; D unresolved. Germline V gives CDR1 MDHEN, CDR2 SYDVKM. This CDR3 comprises 12 residues. Between the trimmed V and J ends, which lost 11 bases and 2 bases, there was a span of 12 bases.

This clonotype appeared many times. The CDR3 here is CASSFSGYRGETQYF. The CDR3 DNA reads as TGTGCCAGCAGTTTTTCGGGTTACCGGGGGGAGACCCAGTACTTC. The chain joins TRBV28 to TRBJ2-5; possible D gene TRBD2, 6 bases. The V end lost 3 bases, the J end lost 5 bases, and 16 bases lay between the germline ends. The CDR3 extends over 15 amino acids. Germline V lookup: CDR1 MDHEN, CDR2 SYDVKM.

In this sample, this clonotype turned up many times. The chain employs TRBV10-3 and TRBJ1-1, with a possible D match to TRBD1 (5 bases). The CDR3 runs to 12 residues. With 10 bases removed from V and 4 bases from J, the gap between germline ends came to 13 bases. Germline CDR1 is ENHRY and CDR2 is SYGVKD. This CDR3 reads CATGRAATEAFF. In DNA form, the CDR3 reads TGTGCCACGGGGCGGGCAGCCACTGAAGCTTTCTTT.

A note on this clonotype: Possible read error: a much larger clone is one base away. This chain links TRBV28 with TRBJ2-1, with D tentatively TRBD2 (6 bases). Trimming removed 4 bases at V and 5 bases at J, with 18 bases between. Germline V lookup: CDR1 MDHEN, CDR2 SYDVKM. This CDR3 comprises 16 residues. Written as DNA, the CDR3 is TGTGCCAGCAGTTATACCGAGTCTAGCGACAACAATGAGCAGTTCTTC. This gives the protein CASSYTESSDNNEQFF.

J is TRBJ2-3 and V is TRBV3-1; the match to TRBD2 covers 7 bases. Germline lookup yields CDR1 LGHDT and CDR2 YNNKEL (reference sequence). This CDR3 comprises 18 residues. V lost 7 bases, J lost 6 bases, and 22 bases stayed unmatched. The CDR3 region is CASTYSLTSAKRADTQYF. CDR3 DNA sequence: TGTGCCAGCACCTATTCCCTAACTAGCGCCAAGAGGGCCGATACGCAGTATTTT.

The genes are TRBV28 and TRBJ1-5; D is uncertain. There are 19 residues in the CDR3. Germline V gives CDR1 MDHEN, CDR2 SYDVKM. V lost 2 bases to trimming and J lost 0 bases, with 20 bases between them. The DNA for the CDR3 is TGTGCCAGCAGTTTAAGGCCGCGGGCAGGCTCGAATAGCAATCAGCCCCAGCATTTT. Protein: CASSLRPRAGSNSNQPQHF.

The genes are TRBV6-1 and TRBJ1-2; TRBD1 aligns across 7 bases. V shed 5 bases and J 6 bases; nucleotides not matched to a gene: 3. The CDR3 is 12 residues long. CDR1 MNHNS and CDR2 SASEGT come from the germline V gene. CDR3 sequence (DNA): TGTGCCAGCAGTCCGACAGGGAATGGCTACACCTTC. It specifies CASSPTGNGYTF.

This clonotype was counted many times. The chain combines TRBV12-3 or TRBV12-4 with TRBJ2-7; 8 bases align to TRBD1. Germline trimming cut 5 bases from V and 2 bases from J; bases unmatched to any gene: 8. This CDR3 is 15 amino acids long. The CDR3 sequence is CASSSPGTGTYEQYF. CDR3 DNA sequence: TGTGCCAGCAGTAGCCCCGGGACAGGTACCTACGAGCAGTACTTC.

In its sample, this clonotype was seen many times. J is TRBJ2-7 and V is TRBV7-3; either TRBD1 or TRBD2 may supply D (6 bases each). The CDR3 spans 15 residues. V was cut by 2 bases and J by 2 bases, with 13 bases left in between. In germline, CDR1 is SGHTA, CDR2 FQGTGA. The DNA of the CDR3 is TGTGCCAGCAGCTTAGAGCCCGGGGGCGCCTACGAGCAGTACTTC. It encodes CASSLEPGGAYEQYF.